This is a list of T cell receptor beta chains from one sample in a study of control samples from healthy donors and cancer patients. Here immunoSEQ multiplex PCR was the method, and the copy in TCRdb shows in-frame clones only, minus some. This repertoire shows some 87,000 clones, around 83% found once; its top ten account for 11%. Sequenced: PBMCs. These receptor sequences come from a man in his fifties or sixties with head and neck cancer. The CDR3 runs from the conserved cysteine through the conserved F or W. D genes are given only for firm matches. Where a row states a size, it is once, few, many or the class of an expanded clone; other rows omit it.

v_gene: TRBV5-1
j_gene: TRBJ2-1
abundance: .
d_gene: TRBD2
CDR3aa: CASSPPQREIFNEQFF
CDR3nt: TGCGCCAGCAGCCCACCACAGCGGGAGATCTTCAATGAGCAGTTCTTC

v_gene: TRBV6-5
j_gene: TRBJ2-7
abundance: .
d_gene: TRBD1
CDR3aa: CASTPRDRAYEQYF
CDR3nt: TGTGCCAGCACCCCCCGGGACAGGGCTTACGAGCAGTACTTC

v_gene: TRBV5-1
j_gene: TRBJ2-7
abundance: .
d_gene: TRBD1
CDR3aa: CASMTGTGGDEQYF
CDR3nt: TGCGCCAGCATGACCGGGACAGGGGGCGACGAGCAGTACTTC

v_gene: TRBV12-3/TRBV12-4
j_gene: TRBJ1-2
abundance: once
d_gene: .
CDR3aa: CASSPSGYGYTF
CDR3nt: TGTGCCAGCAGTCCATCCGGTTATGGCTACACCTTC

v_gene: TRBV27
j_gene: TRBJ2-3
abundance: .
d_gene: .
CDR3aa: CASSLDTSSLTDTQYF
CDR3nt: TGTGCCAGCAGTTTAGATACTAGTTCCCTCACAGATACGCAGTATTTT

v_gene: TRBV19
j_gene: TRBJ2-2
abundance: few
d_gene: .
CDR3aa: CASGGQNTGELFF
CDR3nt: TGTGCCAGTGGGGGACAAAACACCGGGGAGCTGTTTTTT

v_gene: TRBV12-1
j_gene: TRBJ1-4
abundance: .
d_gene: .
CDR3aa: CASSGRYSSGKLFF
CDR3nt: TGTGCCAGCAGCGGCAGATATAGTTCTGGAAAACTGTTTTTT

v_gene: TRBV6-5
j_gene: TRBJ2-6
abundance: .
d_gene: .
CDR3aa: CASSQREVVANVLTF
CDR3nt: TGTGCCAGCAGTCAGAGGGAAGTTGTGGCCAACGTCCTGACTTTC

v_gene: TRBV19
j_gene: TRBJ1-2
abundance: .
d_gene: .
CDR3aa: CASSIETFYGYTF
CDR3nt: TGTGCCAGTAGTATAGAAACATTTTATGGCTACACCTTC

v_gene: TRBV2
j_gene: TRBJ2-7
abundance: .
d_gene: .
CDR3aa: CASITGSPYEQYF
CDR3nt: TGTGCCAGCATCACGGGGTCCCCCTACGAGCAGTACTTC

v_gene: TRBV6-5
j_gene: TRBJ1-3
abundance: .
d_gene: .
CDR3aa: CASSYWASSGNTIYF
CDR3nt: TGTGCCAGCAGTTATTGGGCGTCCTCTGGAAACACCATATATTTT

v_gene: TRBV10-2
j_gene: TRBJ2-7
abundance: few
d_gene: .
CDR3aa: CASSGPPTYEQYF
CDR3nt: TGCGCCAGCAGCGGCCCCCCCACCTACGAGCAGTACTTC

v_gene: TRBV7-2
j_gene: TRBJ2-7
abundance: .
d_gene: TRBD2
CDR3aa: CASSNMGGQSYEQYF
CDR3nt: TGTGCCAGCTCAAACATGGGAGGGCAATCCTACGAGCAGTACTTC

v_gene: TRBV7-6
j_gene: TRBJ2-7
abundance: .
d_gene: TRBD2
CDR3aa: CASSLGTSGISYEQYF
CDR3nt: TGTGCCAGCAGCTTAGGAACTAGCGGGATTTCCTACGAGCAGTACTTC

v_gene: TRBV30
j_gene: TRBJ2-1
abundance: once
d_gene: .
CDR3aa: CAWSVGGTFYNEQFF
CDR3nt: TGTGCCTGGAGTGTAGGCGGGACCTTCTACAATGAGCAGTTCTTC

v_gene: TRBV6-1
j_gene: TRBJ2-6
abundance: .
d_gene: .
CDR3aa: CASSDMGSGANVLTF
CDR3nt: TGTGCCAGCAGTGATATGGGAAGCGGGGCCAACGTCCTGACTTTC

v_gene: TRBV11-2
j_gene: TRBJ2-1
abundance: .
d_gene: TRBD1
CDR3aa: CASSLVLAGGDEQFF
CDR3nt: TGTGCCAGCAGCTTAGTATTGGCAGGGGGCGATGAGCAGTTCTTC

v_gene: TRBV12-3/TRBV12-4
j_gene: TRBJ1-1
abundance: once
d_gene: .
CDR3aa: CASSSYGGTEAFF
CDR3nt: TGTGCCAGCAGTTCTTACGGGGGCACTGAAGCTTTCTTT

v_gene: TRBV21-1
j_gene: TRBJ2-2
abundance: .
d_gene: .
CDR3aa: CASSKRGGAGEDTGELFF
CDR3nt: TGTGCCAGCAGCAAACGGGGTGGGGCGGGAGAAGACACCGGGGAGCTGTTTTTT

v_gene: TRBV12-3/TRBV12-4
j_gene: TRBJ2-2
abundance: few
d_gene: .
CDR3aa: CASTSDTGELFF
CDR3nt: TGTGCCAGCACCTCGGACACCGGGGAGCTGTTTTTT

v_gene: TRBV3-1/TRBV3-2
j_gene: TRBJ2-2
abundance: .
d_gene: .
CDR3aa: CASSQGGGGAGELFF
CDR3nt: TGTGCCAGCAGCCAAGGGGGCGGGGGCGCCGGGGAGCTGTTTTTT

v_gene: TRBV5-1
j_gene: TRBJ1-3
abundance: .
d_gene: .
CDR3aa: CASSISGGNTIYF
CDR3nt: TGCGCCAGCAGCATCAGTGGGGGAAACACCATATATTTT

v_gene: TRBV9
j_gene: TRBJ2-7
abundance: .
d_gene: TRBD2
CDR3aa: CASSVTSGSVYEQYF
CDR3nt: TGTGCCAGCAGCGTAACTAGCGGGAGTGTCTACGAGCAGTACTTC

v_gene: TRBV5-8
j_gene: TRBJ1-2
abundance: once
d_gene: .
CDR3aa: CASSPYRDNYGYTF
CDR3nt: TGTGCCAGCAGCCCCTACCGAGATAACTATGGCTACACCTTC

v_gene: TRBV21-1
j_gene: TRBJ2-3
abundance: .
d_gene: .
CDR3aa: CASSLPQWTSGNLRASTDTQYF
CDR3nt: TGTGCCAGCAGTCTCCCACAGTGGACTAGCGGGAACCTAAGGGCCTCCACAGATACGCAGTATTTT

v_gene: TRBV7-9
j_gene: TRBJ2-2
abundance: few
d_gene: .
CDR3aa: CASRSGAGSAGELFF
CDR3nt: TGTGCCAGCAGATCGGGGGCAGGATCCGCCGGGGAGCTGTTTTTT

v_gene: TRBV24-1
j_gene: TRBJ1-2
abundance: .
d_gene: .
CDR3aa: CATFISVSIYTF
CDR3nt: TGTGCCACCTTCATTTCCGTTAGTATCTACACCTTC

v_gene: TRBV2
j_gene: TRBJ1-5
abundance: .
d_gene: .
CDR3aa: CASSASISNQPQHF
CDR3nt: TGTGCCAGCAGTGCTTCAATTAGCAATCAGCCCCAGCATTTT

v_gene: TRBV5-1
j_gene: TRBJ2-3
abundance: few
d_gene: TRBD2
CDR3aa: CASSLASGRRDTQYF
CDR3nt: TGCGCCAGCAGCTTGGCTAGCGGGAGGCGAGATACGCAGTATTTT

v_gene: TRBV11-2
j_gene: TRBJ2-1
abundance: .
d_gene: .
CDR3aa: CASRTLVQFNEQFF
CDR3nt: TGTGCCAGCCGCACCCTAGTCCAGTTCAATGAGCAGTTCTTC

v_gene: TRBV19
j_gene: TRBJ1-1
abundance: .
d_gene: TRBD1
CDR3aa: CASSMGQGATTEAFF
CDR3nt: TGTGCCAGTAGTATGGGACAGGGGGCGACCACTGAAGCTTTCTTT

v_gene: TRBV14
j_gene: TRBJ2-6
abundance: .
d_gene: .
CDR3aa: CASSSGANVLTF
CDR3nt: TGTGCCAGCAGCTCCGGGGCCAACGTCCTGACTTTC

v_gene: TRBV5-4
j_gene: TRBJ2-1
abundance: .
d_gene: TRBD2
CDR3aa: CASSLRGGNEQFF
CDR3nt: TGTGCCAGCAGCTTACGGGGAGGGAATGAGCAGTTCTTC

v_gene: TRBV7-2
j_gene: TRBJ2-5
abundance: once
d_gene: .
CDR3aa: CASSFLPFGVGETQYF
CDR3nt: TGTGCCAGCAGCTTTCTGCCCTTTGGAGTGGGGGAGACCCAGTACTTC

v_gene: TRBV7-8
j_gene: TRBJ1-6
abundance: once
d_gene: .
CDR3aa: CASSPRGVYSYNSPLHF
CDR3nt: TGTGCCAGCAGCCCAAGGGGTGTGTACTCCTATAATTCACCCCTCCACTTT

v_gene: TRBV27
j_gene: TRBJ1-1
abundance: .
d_gene: .
CDR3aa: CASSLLAVNTEAFF
CDR3nt: TGTGCCAGCAGTTTACTGGCGGTGAACACTGAAGCTTTCTTT

v_gene: TRBV18
j_gene: TRBJ1-4
abundance: .
d_gene: .
CDR3aa: CASSQTKEGEKLFF
CDR3nt: TGTGCCAGCTCACAAACCAAGGAAGGTGAAAAACTGTTTTTT

v_gene: TRBV7-8
j_gene: TRBJ2-3
abundance: .
d_gene: .
CDR3aa: CASSFRLGTDTQYF
CDR3nt: TGTGCCAGCAGCTTTCGACTCGGTACAGATACGCAGTATTTT

v_gene: TRBV11-2
j_gene: TRBJ2-2
abundance: .
d_gene: .
CDR3aa: CASSLVSTRSTGELLF
CDR3nt: TGTGCCAGCAGCTTAGTCTCTACGAGGTCCACCGGGGAGCTGCTTTTT

v_gene: TRBV6-5
j_gene: TRBJ2-2
abundance: .
d_gene: .
CDR3aa: CASSSRGLTNTGELFF
CDR3nt: TGTGCCAGCAGTTCCCGAGGACTTACGAACACCGGGGAGCTGTTTTTT

v_gene: TRBV2
j_gene: TRBJ2-1
abundance: .
d_gene: .
CDR3aa: CASTSRTGSYNEQFF
CDR3nt: TGTGCCAGCACCTCCAGGACTGGTTCCTACAATGAGCAGTTCTTC

v_gene: TRBV7-8
j_gene: TRBJ2-2
abundance: .
d_gene: .
CDR3aa: CASNRRQGTGELFF
CDR3nt: TGTGCCAGCAACCGCCGGCAGGGCACCGGGGAGCTGTTTTTT

v_gene: TRBV9
j_gene: TRBJ2-3
abundance: .
d_gene: TRBD2
CDR3aa: CASSPRVSGRPGDTQYF
CDR3nt: TGTGCCAGCAGCCCCCGGGTTAGCGGGAGGCCGGGGGATACGCAGTATTTT

v_gene: TRBV14
j_gene: TRBJ2-7
abundance: .
d_gene: TRBD2
CDR3aa: CASSQGLAVSYEQYF
CDR3nt: TGTGCCAGCAGCCAGGGACTAGCGGTTTCCTACGAGCAGTACTTC

v_gene: TRBV27
j_gene: TRBJ1-3
abundance: .
d_gene: .
CDR3aa: CASREAGTSSGNTIYF
CDR3nt: TGTGCCAGCAGGGAAGCAGGGACCAGCTCTGGAAACACCATATATTTT

v_gene: TRBV4-1
j_gene: TRBJ1-5
abundance: .
d_gene: .
CDR3aa: CASSPWGGSNQPQHF
CDR3nt: TGCGCCAGCAGCCCCTGGGGGGGAAGCAATCAGCCCCAGCATTTT

v_gene: TRBV20-1
j_gene: TRBJ2-1
abundance: once
d_gene: .
CDR3aa: CSPNEQFF
CDR3nt: TGCAGTCCTAATGAGCAGTTCTTC

v_gene: TRBV18
j_gene: TRBJ2-3
abundance: .
d_gene: .
CDR3aa: CASSRSTDTQYF
CDR3nt: TGTGCCAGCTCCCGCAGCACAGATACGCAGTATTTT

v_gene: TRBV18
j_gene: TRBJ2-4
abundance: .
d_gene: TRBD2
CDR3aa: CASSPALTSGRWNIQYF
CDR3nt: TGTGCCAGCTCACCCGCGCTGACTAGCGGGAGGTGGAACATTCAGTACTTC

v_gene: TRBV27
j_gene: TRBJ2-1
abundance: .
d_gene: .
CDR3aa: CASSSSAASDEQFF
CDR3nt: TGTGCCAGCAGTTCCTCTGCGGCTAGCGATGAGCAGTTCTTC

v_gene: TRBV5-4
j_gene: TRBJ2-5
abundance: .
d_gene: TRBD2
CDR3aa: CASSRGGQFQETQYF
CDR3nt: TGTGCCAGCAGCCGGGGGGGCCAGTTCCAAGAGACCCAGTACTTC

v_gene: TRBV6-5
j_gene: TRBJ2-7
abundance: once
d_gene: .
CDR3aa: CASSYSTQDEQYF
CDR3nt: TGTGCCAGCAGTTATTCGACCCAGGACGAGCAGTACTTC

v_gene: TRBV4-1
j_gene: TRBJ1-2
abundance: .
d_gene: .
CDR3aa: CASSQAGSFYGYTF
CDR3nt: TGCGCCAGCAGCCAAGCCGGCTCGTTCTATGGCTACACCTTC

v_gene: TRBV5-4
j_gene: TRBJ2-1
abundance: .
d_gene: .
CDR3aa: CASSPVGVNEQFF
CDR3nt: TGTGCCAGCAGCCCCGTGGGAGTCAATGAGCAGTTCTTC

v_gene: TRBV27
j_gene: TRBJ1-5
abundance: once
d_gene: TRBD1
CDR3aa: CASSSIRDRGNQPQHF
CDR3nt: TGTGCCAGCAGTTCCATCCGGGACAGGGGGAATCAGCCCCAGCATTTT

v_gene: TRBV7-9
j_gene: TRBJ2-7
abundance: .
d_gene: .
CDR3aa: CASSFGGPLSYEQYF
CDR3nt: TGTGCCAGCAGCTTCGGCGGACCCCTCTCCTACGAGCAGTACTTC

v_gene: TRBV3-1/TRBV3-2
j_gene: TRBJ1-2
abundance: .
d_gene: .
CDR3aa: CASSQYLQGGGYTF
CDR3nt: TGTGCCAGCAGCCAGTACCTTCAGGGAGGAGGCTACACCTTC